This T cell receptor beta chain was retrieved from a study of blood T cell repertoires in COVID-19. Study overall: There were acute and convalescent COVID-19 samples, and they came from the United States, Italy and Spain. The analysed material was cDNA or gDNA that came from T cells, B-cell-depleted T cells, or PBMCs.

The CDR3 sequence is 13 residues long. The V gene's germline CDR1 is SGHVS and CDR2 FQNEAQ. Trimming took 5 bases from V and 9 from J, leaving 14 bases between them. Per the original data handling: Estimation of nucleated cell counts was performed using reference gene primer amplification. Here immunoSEQ multiplex PCR was the method, and the copy in TCRdb shows in-frame clones only, minus some. V and J calls and clone size come straight from that table; D and trimming were deduced from the DNA. This table has about 27,000 clones, around 90% appearing once. The V gene is TRBV7-8, the J gene TRBJ2-1, with a tentative D call TRBD1 (6 bases). The specimen was peripheral blood. This receptor was obtained from a man in his forties or fifties with active COVID-19. In DNA form, the CDR3 reads TGTGCCAGCAGCCCAGACAGGTCCGGTGAGCAGTTCTTC. Its translation: CASSPDRSGEQFF.